These 5 T cell receptor beta chains were sequenced from one sample in a study of chemoradiotherapy in HPV16-positive cancers. Libraries were prepared by immunoSEQ multiplex PCR; TCRdb keeps only in-frame clonotypes and omits some of them. The sample includes over 10,000 clones, roughly 63% seen only once; the top ten take 15% to 20%. Sample acquisition took place from a patient who underwent chemoradiotherapy. The source of these receptors is a human donor with HPV-associated anogenital cancer.

The J gene is TRBJ1-1, the V gene TRBV7-9, with D possibly matching TRBD1 (5 bases). Between the trimmed V and J ends, which lost 5 bases and 6 bases, there was a span of 19 bases. The CDR3 runs to 15 residues. Germline-derived CDR1 and CDR2 are SEHNR and FQNEAQ (reference sequence). The chain's CDR3 is CASSPALRGWAEAFF. The CDR3 nucleotides are TGTGCCAGCAGCCCGGCTCTTAGGGGCTGGGCTGAAGCTTTCTTT.

The chain is built from TRBV4-2 and TRBJ1-2, with D perhaps matching TRBD1 (5 bases). In germline, CDR1 is LGHNA, CDR2 YNFKEQ. The CDR3 is made up of 14 amino acids. The ends were cut back, 3 bases at V and 8 bases at J, with 16 bases in the middle. CDR3 coding DNA: TGTGCCAGCAGCCAGGACGGGGGGATGGGGGGCTACACCTTC. Protein product: CASSQDGGMGGYTF.

This sequence joins TRBV30 and TRBJ1-4; the D gene is possibly TRBD1 (6 bases). Looked up from germline, CDR1 is GTSNPN and CDR2 is SVGIG (reference sequence). The CDR3 totals 13 residues. V lost 5 bases and J 5 bases, leaving 12 bases between the germline ends. The CDR3 loop reads CAWDRQMNEKLFF. The CDR3 nucleotides are TGTGCCTGGGACAGGCAGATGAATGAAAAACTGTTTTTT.

This sequence joins TRBV9 and TRBJ2-2; possible D gene TRBD1, 6 bases. The germline gives CDR1 SGDLS, CDR2 YYNGEE. Trimming left V 4 bases short and J 0 bases short, with 16 bases between. This CDR3 is built from 17 residues. The CDR3 protein is CASSHEKDSPNTGELFF. The CDR3 nucleotides are TGTGCCAGCAGCCATGAAAAGGACAGCCCGAACACCGGGGAGCTGTTTTTT.

This clone was observed a handful of times. The rearrangement uses TRBV27 and TRBJ2-1; 7 nucleotides agree with TRBD1. V lost 8 bases, J lost 2 bases, and 3 bases stayed unmatched. The CDR3 consists of 13 residues. Per germline, CDR1 MNHEY and CDR2 SMNVEV (reference sequence). The CDR3 DNA sequence: TGTGCCAGCTCGGGACAGCCCTACAATGAGCAGTTCTTC. Residues: CASSGQPYNEQFF.